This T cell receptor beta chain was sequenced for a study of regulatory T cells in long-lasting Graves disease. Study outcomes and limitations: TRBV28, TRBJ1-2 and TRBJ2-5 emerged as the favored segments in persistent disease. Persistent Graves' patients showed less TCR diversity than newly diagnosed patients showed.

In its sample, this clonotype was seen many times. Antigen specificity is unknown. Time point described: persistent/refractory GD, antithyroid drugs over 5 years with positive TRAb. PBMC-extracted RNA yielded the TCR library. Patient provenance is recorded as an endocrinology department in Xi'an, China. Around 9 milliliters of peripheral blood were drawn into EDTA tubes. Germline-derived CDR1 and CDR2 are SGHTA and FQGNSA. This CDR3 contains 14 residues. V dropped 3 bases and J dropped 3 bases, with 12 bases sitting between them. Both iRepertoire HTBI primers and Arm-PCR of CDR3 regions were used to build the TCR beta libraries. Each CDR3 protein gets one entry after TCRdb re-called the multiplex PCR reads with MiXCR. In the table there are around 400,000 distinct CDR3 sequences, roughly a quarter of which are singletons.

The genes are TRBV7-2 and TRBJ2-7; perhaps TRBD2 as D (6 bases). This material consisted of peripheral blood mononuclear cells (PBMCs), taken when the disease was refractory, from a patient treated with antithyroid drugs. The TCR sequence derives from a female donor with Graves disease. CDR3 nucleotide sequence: TGTGCCAGCAGCTTTCTCCCGGACTACTACGAGCAGTACTTC. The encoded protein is CASSFLPDYYEQYF. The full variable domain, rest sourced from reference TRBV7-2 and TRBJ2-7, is GAGVSQSPSNKVTEKGKDVELRCDPISGHTALYWYRQSLGQGLEFLIYFQGNSAPDKSGLPSDRFSAERTGGSVSTLTIQRTQQEDSAVYLCASSFLPDYYEQYFGPGTRLTVT.